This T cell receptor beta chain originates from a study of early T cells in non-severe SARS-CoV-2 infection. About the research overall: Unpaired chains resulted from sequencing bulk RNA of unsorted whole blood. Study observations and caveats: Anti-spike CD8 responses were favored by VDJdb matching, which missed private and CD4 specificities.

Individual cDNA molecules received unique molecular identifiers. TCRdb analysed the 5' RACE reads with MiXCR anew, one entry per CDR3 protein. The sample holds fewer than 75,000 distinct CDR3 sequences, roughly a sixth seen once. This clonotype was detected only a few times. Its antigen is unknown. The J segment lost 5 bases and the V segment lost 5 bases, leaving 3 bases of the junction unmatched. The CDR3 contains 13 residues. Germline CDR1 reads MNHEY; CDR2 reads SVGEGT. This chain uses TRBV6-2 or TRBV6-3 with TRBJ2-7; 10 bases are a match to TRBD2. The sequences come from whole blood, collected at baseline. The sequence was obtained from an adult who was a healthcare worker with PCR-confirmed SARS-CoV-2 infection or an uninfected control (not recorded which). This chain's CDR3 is CASSLAGVNEQYF. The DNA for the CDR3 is TGTGCCAGCAGTCTAGCGGGAGTCAACGAGCAGTACTTC.